The next 23 T cell receptor beta chains were all read from a single sample in a study of Ad26.COV2.S vaccination and SARS-CoV-2 variants. Treatment noted: roughly 18 received Ad26.COV2.S at low or high dose, single or two shots; roughly 5 received placebo; per-sample allocation not given. Sampling was done on day 63 after the first vaccine or placebo injection. TCRdb's table, derived via immunoSEQ multiplex PCR, lists solely in-frame clones and lacks some. This table has 300,000 to 450,000 clones, roughly 81% appearing once. This material consisted of peripheral blood, taken in a trial of Ad26.COV2.S vaccine versus placebo. The receptors come from a person between 18 and 65 years old who received the Ad26.COV2.S COVID-19 vaccine or a placebo.

The chain carries TRBV2 and TRBJ1-6; 10 nucleotides line up with TRBD1. The CDR3 is made up of 16 amino acids. V was clipped by 4 bases and J by 10 bases; unmatched bases: 10. The germline V gene encodes CDR1 SNHLY and CDR2 FYNNEI. The DNA for the CDR3 is TGTGCCAGCAGTGCCGACAGGGGGCGCTTCGGGTCACCCCTCCACTTT. This encodes CASSADRGRFGSPLHF.

The chain joins TRBV30 to TRBJ1-2, with D tentatively TRBD1 (5 bases). V was clipped by 0 bases and J by 4 bases, with 9 bases between them. The CDR3 loop spans 13 amino acids. CDR1 and CDR2 (germline): GTSNPN, SVGIG (reference sequence). The CDR3 here is CAWSVGRAYGYTF. The CDR3 bases are TGTGCCTGGAGTGTAGGCAGGGCCTATGGCTACACCTTC.

The rearrangement joins TRBV6-5 to TRBJ2-2; D is tentatively TRBD1 or TRBD2 (5 bases each). V gave up 2 bases and J gave up 3 bases, with 10 bases separating them. CDR1 and CDR2 (germline): MNHEY, SVGAGI. The CDR3 covers 15 residues. The CDR3 nucleotides are TGTGCCAGCAGTTACACGGGGCTGGACACCGGGGAGCTGTTTTTT. Protein sequence: CASSYTGLDTGELFF.

The chain links TRBV4-3 to TRBJ1-6, with 8 bases that match TRBD1. Germline CDR1 LGHNA, CDR2 YSLEER. This CDR3 is built from 14 residues. The V segment lost 0 bases and the J segment 10 bases; nucleotides outside the gene matches: 2. CDR3 sequence: CASSQDRGLSPLHF. Here the CDR3 DNA reads TGCGCCAGCAGCCAAGACAGGGGGCTGTCACCCCTCCACTTT.

The chain has TRBV30 and TRBJ2-7, with D maybe TRBD2 (5 bases). Germline loops: CDR1 GTSNPN, CDR2 SVGIG (reference sequence). Between the trimmed V and J ends, which lost 0 bases and 0 bases, there was a span of 9 bases. The CDR3 is 14 residues long. The CDR3 protein is CAWSVRGNSYEQYF. CDR3 DNA sequence: TGTGCCTGGAGTGTTCGGGGAAACTCCTACGAGCAGTACTTC. The full variable domain, in which reference TRBV30 and TRBJ2-7 provide the parts outside the CDR3, is SQTIHQWPATLVQPVGSPLSLECTVEGTSNPNLYWYRQAAGRGLQLLFYSVGIGQISSEVPQNLSASRPQDRQFILSSKKLLLSDSGFYLCAWSVRGNSYEQYFGPGTRLTVT.

The J gene is TRBJ2-2, the V gene TRBV5-4; TRBD1 matches 8 bases. With 5 bases clipped from V and 2 bases from J, the junction kept 8 bases outside the gene matches. CDR1 SGHNT and CDR2 YYREEE come from the germline V gene (reference sequence). This CDR3 spans 16 amino acids. This CDR3 reads CASRPRQGPNTGELFF. The DNA for the CDR3 is TGTGCCAGCAGGCCCCGACAGGGGCCTAACACCGGGGAGCTGTTTTTT.

This clone was found once. The chain carries TRBV27 and TRBJ2-2; 7 bases line up with TRBD2. The CDR3 covers 15 residues. V shed 4 bases and J 1 base; nucleotides not matched to a gene: 3. Germline V CDR1 and CDR2: MNHEY, SMNVEV (reference sequence). The CDR3 DNA reads as TGTGCCAGCAGTTGGGAGGGAATGAACACCGGGGAGCTGTTTTTT. Protein: CASSWEGMNTGELFF.

This clone was counted once. This chain uses TRBV7-2 with TRBJ1-2; D may be TRBD1 (5 bases). This CDR3 has 15 amino acids. Trimming stripped 5 bases from V and 4 bases from J, with 17 bases between. The V gene's germline CDR1 is SGHTA and CDR2 FQGNSA. CDR3 region: CASSPQGSGIYGYTF. CDR3 DNA sequence: TGTGCCAGCAGCCCTCAGGGTTCCGGTATCTATGGCTACACCTTC.

The chain has TRBV3-1 (or the pseudogene TRBV3-2) and TRBJ1-2; TRBD1 matches at 8 bases. Per germline, CDR1 LGHDT and CDR2 YNNKEL (reference sequence). This CDR3 contains 15 residues. The V gene end was trimmed by 4 bases and the J gene end by 4 bases; junction bases not matched to a gene: 8. The chain's CDR3 is CASSLQTGAGYGYTF. The CDR3 DNA follows: TGTGCCAGCAGCCTTCAGACAGGGGCAGGCTATGGCTACACCTTC.

V usage is TRBV19 and J usage is TRBJ2-7; the D gene is possibly TRBD2 (5 bases). In germline, CDR1 is LNHDA, CDR2 SQIVND (reference sequence). Trimming left V 10 bases short and J 6 bases short, with 19 bases between. This CDR3 spans 13 amino acids. The CDR3 DNA is TGTGCCACTTCATCAGGAGGTGGGAGCGAGCAGTACTTC. It yields the protein CATSSGGGSEQYF.

This clone has a single count. This chain links TRBV6-2 or TRBV6-3 with TRBJ1-5, with D tentatively TRBD1 (5 bases). The germline CDR1 and CDR2 sequences are MNHEY and SVGEGT. The germline V and J ends were trimmed by 5 bases and 5 bases, with 16 bases remaining between them. The CDR3 has 15 residues. The CDR3 here is CASSPPPRVHQPQHF. CDR3 nucleotides: TGTGCCAGCAGTCCGCCCCCCAGGGTACATCAGCCCCAGCATTTT.

J is TRBJ1-1 and V is TRBV9; the D is unclear. The CDR3 totals 13 residues. V was cut by 2 bases and J by 0 bases, with 5 bases left in between. From germline, CDR1 is SGDLS and CDR2 YYNGEE. DNA of the CDR3: TGTGCCAGCAGCGTTAACGTGAACACTGAAGCTTTCTTT. Translated, it gives CASSVNVNTEAFF.

The rearrangement links TRBV28 to TRBJ1-2, with 12 nucleotides matching TRBD1. CDR3 length: 16 residues. The junction had 8 bases not matched to a gene; V was cut back by 6 bases and J by 3 bases. Looked up from germline, CDR1 is MDHEN and CDR2 is SYDVKM. CDR3: CASRLAGTGGDYGYTF. DNA of the CDR3: TGTGCCAGCAGGCTCGCCGGGACAGGGGGCGACTATGGCTACACCTTC.

There are many counts of this clone. The chain combines TRBV6-5 with TRBJ2-2; 8 positions agree with TRBD2. J lost 1 base, V lost 2 bases, and 3 bases had no gene match. Germline V gene sequence: CDR1 MNHEY, CDR2 SVGAGI. This CDR3 is built from 16 residues. In DNA form, the CDR3 reads TGTGCCAGCAGTTACGGGCTAGCGGGGAACACCGGGGAGCTGTTTTTT. Its translation: CASSYGLAGNTGELFF.

The gene calls are TRBV19 and TRBJ2-3; 7 nucleotides align to TRBD2. V lost 6 bases and J lost 0; bases outside the gene matches: 12. Germline CDR1 is LNHDA and CDR2 is SQIVND (reference sequence). The CDR3 contains 17 residues. The CDR3 sequence: CASSPLSTSRSTDTQYF. For the CDR3, the DNA is TGTGCCAGTAGCCCCTTATCGACTAGCCGGAGCACAGATACGCAGTATTTT. Full variable domain (remainder filled in from reference TRBV19 and TRBJ2-3): DGGITQSPKYLFRKEGQNVTLSCEQNLNHDAMYWYRQDPGQGLRLIYYSQIVNDFQKGDIAEGYSVSREKKESFPLTVTSAQKNPTAFYLCASSPLSTSRSTDTQYFGPGTRLTVL.

This clone was counted a few times. The V call is TRBV18, the J call TRBJ1-2; TRBD1 aligns across 7 bases. The CDR3 length is 14 residues. CDR1 and CDR2 from the germline V gene are KGHSH and LQKENI. V lost 6 bases, J lost 8 bases, and 12 bases stayed unmatched. The CDR3 here is CASSKIGQEMGYTF. In DNA, the CDR3 is TGTGCCAGCTCTAAAATCGGACAGGAAATGGGCTACACCTTC.

V gene TRBV5-1 combines with J gene TRBJ1-1, with 8 bases identical to TRBD1. J gave up 4 bases and V 2 bases, and 1 base lay outside the gene matches. CDR3 length: 13 amino acids. Germline V lookup: CDR1 SGHRS, CDR2 YFSETQ. The CDR3 loop is CASSFGTGTEAFF. DNA for the CDR3: TGCGCCAGCAGCTTCGGGACAGGCACTGAAGCTTTCTTT.

The V and J genes are TRBV2 and TRBJ2-2; 9 nucleotides agree with TRBD1. V was pared by 6 bases and J by 1 base, with 0 bases of the junction left unmatched. Germline V gene lookup returns CDR1 SNHLY and CDR2 FYNNEI. The length of the CDR3 is 14 residues. The CDR3 sequence: CASRDRGNTGELFF. CDR3 sequence (DNA): TGTGCCAGCAGGGACAGGGGGAACACCGGGGAGCTGTTTTTT.

The CDR3 here is CASSRGDNQNTGELFF. The CDR3 bases are TGCGCCAGCAGCCGAGGCGATAACCAGAACACCGGGGAGCTGTTTTTT. V usage is TRBV5-1 and J usage is TRBJ2-2; no reliable D call. Deletions cut 4 bases from V and 1 base from J, with 14 bases between. Per germline, CDR1 SGHRS and CDR2 YFSETQ. This CDR3 spans 16 amino acids.

This clone appeared many times. The chain uses TRBV29-1 and TRBJ1-2; no definite D call. Germline CDR1 reads SQVTM; CDR2 reads ANQGSEA. CDR3 length: 13 residues. V was clipped by 4 bases and J by 1 base, with 10 bases between them. The CDR3: CSVVRVSNYGYTF. For the CDR3, the DNA is TGCAGCGTTGTTCGTGTCAGTAACTATGGCTACACCTTC.

The V call is TRBV28, the J call TRBJ2-2; D not resolved. The CDR3 is 17 residues long. CDR1 and CDR2 (germline): MDHEN, SYDVKM. V was trimmed by 3 bases and J by 5 bases, leaving 19 bases between them. CDR3 residues: CASSFVIVTAETGELFF. Written as DNA, the CDR3 is TGTGCCAGCAGTTTTGTCATTGTAACGGCAGAGACCGGGGAGCTGTTTTTT.

The rearrangement links TRBV15 to TRBJ1-1; 9 bases agree with TRBD1. With V trimmed by 3 bases and J by 11 bases, 13 bases remained unmatched. Germline-derived CDR1 and CDR2 are LNHNV and YYDKDF (reference sequence). CDR3 length: 15 amino acids. The CDR3 loop is CATSRAGQGRTGAFF. The CDR3, as DNA: TGTGCCACCAGCAGGGCGGGACAGGGAAGAACGGGGGCTTTCTTT.

In nucleotides, the CDR3 is TGTGCCAGCGGCTTTGGGGGTCCACCCCTCCACTTT. Amino acid sequence: CASGFGGPPLHF. The V and J genes are TRBV6-5 and TRBJ1-6; possible D gene TRBD1, 5 bases. With 8 bases removed from V and 11 bases from J, the gap between germline ends came to 13 bases. This CDR3 has 12 amino acids. Germline-derived CDR1 and CDR2 are MNHEY and SVGAGI.